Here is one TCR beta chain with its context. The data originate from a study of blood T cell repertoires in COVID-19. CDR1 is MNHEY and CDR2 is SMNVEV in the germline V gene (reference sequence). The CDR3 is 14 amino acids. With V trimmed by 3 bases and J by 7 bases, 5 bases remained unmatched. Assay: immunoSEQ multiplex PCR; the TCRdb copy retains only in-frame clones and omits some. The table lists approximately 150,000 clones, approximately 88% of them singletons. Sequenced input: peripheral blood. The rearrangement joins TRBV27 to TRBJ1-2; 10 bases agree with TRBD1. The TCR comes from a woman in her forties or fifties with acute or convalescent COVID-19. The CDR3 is CASSLDRGIFGYTF. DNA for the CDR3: TGTGCCAGCAGTTTGGACAGGGGGATATTTGGCTACACCTTC.